This T cell receptor (beta chain) was retrieved from a study of OX40 agonist ivuxolimab in advanced cancers. Across the study: Every 2 weeks, patients received ivuxolimab intravenously, dosed at 0.01 to 10 mg/kg. Partial responses were observed in three patients, of whom one had hepatocellular carcinoma and two had cutaneous melanoma.

With 0 bases removed from V and 2 bases from J, the gap between germline ends came to 16 bases. The CDR3 runs 17 residues. CDR1 SGHDN and CDR2 FVKESK come from the germline V gene. Repertoires were generated with immunoSEQ multiplex PCR, while TCRdb's copy carries only in-frame clones and drops some. The sample includes 75,000 to 100,000 clones, roughly four fifths of them seen just once. This clone has a handful of counts. Its antigen remains unknown. Study findings and constraints: In general, CD8+ T cells held more expanded clones than CD4+ did, on average. The CD4+ and CD8+ T cells in the blood had expanded clonally by week 6 at 0.1 to 3.0 mg/kg.

The sequence came from an adult with an advanced solid tumor such as melanoma, head and neck, liver or kidney cancer. The source was CD4+ or CD8+ T cells sorted from blood, collected in a trial of the OX40 agonist ivuxolimab. The rearrangement uses TRBV14 and TRBJ2-5; no firm D call. The CDR3 reads CASSQDINRAAQETQYF. CDR3 coding DNA: TGTGCCAGCAGCCAAGATATTAATCGCGCCGCACAAGAGACCCAGTACTTC.